The table lists the clone carrying this T cell receptor (beta chain) with many counts. Its antigen remains unknown. These data come from a study of regulatory T cells in long-lasting Graves disease. Arm-PCR with iRepertoire HTBI primers amplified the CDR3 regions for these TCR beta libraries. TCRdb reprocessed the multiplex PCR reads via MiXCR and lists one record per CDR3 protein. Of 360,000 or so distinct CDR3 sequences in the sample, about 23% were seen once. The CDR3 has 16 residues. The V gene's germline CDR1 is SGHAT and CDR2 FQNNGV. Trimming took 7 bases from V and 0 from J, leaving 16 bases between them. Time point noted: persistent/refractory GD, antithyroid drugs over 5 years with positive TRAb. Isolated PBMC RNA provided the starting material for the TCR library. General study findings and limits: The researchers studied only peripheral blood, not thyroid tissue.

This sequence was found in a woman in her thirties or forties with Graves disease. The gene calls are TRBV11-2 and TRBJ1-5; D is unresolved. Sequenced here: peripheral blood mononuclear cells (PBMCs), sampled when the disease was refractory, from a patient treated with antithyroid drugs. As DNA, the CDR3 is TGTGCCAGCACCAAAGGCCATCGGTATAGCAATCAGCCCCAGCATTTT. Translated: CASTKGHRYSNQPQHF.